The rows below give T cell receptor beta chains drawn from one sample of a study of blood T cell repertoires in COVID-19. Only in-frame clones appear in the TCRdb table, and some are missing; sequencing was by immunoSEQ multiplex PCR. The sample includes more than 120,000 clones, approximately 89% of them seen just once. What was sequenced was peripheral blood. The receptors were gathered from a human donor in a cohort sampled during active COVID-19. The CDR3 runs from the conserved cysteine through the conserved F or W. A D gene is named only where the DNA matches it firmly. Clone size, where shown, is once, few, many, or a class for clones that have expanded.

j_gene	d_gene	v_gene	abundance	CDR3nt	CDR3aa
TRBJ2-7	.	TRBV23-1	.	.	CASSQSSGREETYEQYF
TRBJ1-2	.	TRBV11-2	.	TGTGCCAGCAGCTTATACGACAGTTTCAATGGCTACACCTTC	CASSLYDSFNGYTF
TRBJ2-7	.	TRBV18	.	TGTGCCAGCTCACCGAGCGTCGACAGTTTCTACGAGCAGTACTTC	CASSPSVDSFYEQYF
TRBJ2-6	.	TRBV29-1	.	TGCAGCGTCCAACAGGGTGCCGGGGCCAACGTCCTGACTTTC	CSVQQGAGANVLTF
TRBJ1-2	.	TRBV5-4	.	TGTGCCAGCAGCTTGCAAGGGGTGGACGGCTACACCTTC	CASSLQGVDGYTF
TRBJ2-2	TRBD2	TRBV11-3	.	TGTGCCAGCTCGATGGGACTAGTCACCGGGGAGCTGTTTTTT	CASSMGLVTGELFF
TRBJ1-1	TRBD1	TRBV2	.	TGTGCCAGCAGTCCGGACAGGCCTAACACTGAAGCTTTCTTT	CASSPDRPNTEAFF
TRBJ1-6	.	TRBV6-6	once	TGTGCCAGCAGCGGACAGAGCTCCTATAATTCACCCCTCCACTTT	CASSGQSSYNSPLHF
TRBJ1-6	TRBD1	TRBV7-8	.	TGTGCCAGCAGCCCACGGACAGGATCAGACTCACCCCTCCACTTT	CASSPRTGSDSPLHF
TRBJ1-1	.	TRBV9	once	TGTGCCAGCAGCGCCGGGGGGCGGGGGACTGAAGCTTTCTTT	CASSAGGRGTEAFF
TRBJ1-5	.	TRBV19	.	TGTGCCAGTAATGAGGGGGTGAGGCCCCAGCATTTT	CASNEGVRPQHF
TRBJ1-1	TRBD1	TRBV29-1	.	TGCAGCGTACCGACAGGGCCCAACACTGAAGCTTTCTTT	CSVPTGPNTEAFF
TRBJ2-1	TRBD2	TRBV4-3	.	TGCGCCAGCGGCTTTAGCGGGGCCTCCTACAATGAGCAGTTCTTC	CASGFSGASYNEQFF
TRBJ2-7	TRBD2	TRBV3-1/TRBV3-2	once	TGTGCCAGCAGCCAACTAGCGGGGAGCTACGAGCAGTACTTC	CASSQLAGSYEQYF
TRBJ1-1	.	TRBV7-2	.	TGTGCCAGCAGCTTAGCACACGCGAACACTGAAGCTTTCTTT	CASSLAHANTEAFF
TRBJ2-1	TRBD2	TRBV7-2	.	TGTGCCAGCAGTTACGGGGGGGCGGGCCATGAGCAGTTCTTC	CASSYGGAGHEQFF
TRBJ2-5	.	TRBV4-1	.	TGCGCCAGCAGCCCGCAGACCCGGGGGGCCCTGCAGACCCAGTACTTC	CASSPQTRGALQTQYF
TRBJ1-2	TRBD1	TRBV5-1	.	TGCGCCAGCAGCTTGGGACAGGGCGAGTATGGCTACACCTTC	CASSLGQGEYGYTF
TRBJ1-2	.	TRBV7-2	.	TGTGCCAGCAGCGCGGACTTATATGGCTACACCTTC	CASSADLYGYTF
TRBJ1-3	.	TRBV7-3	.	TGTGCCAGCAGCTTCTCAGCTGGAAACACCATATATTTT	CASSFSAGNTIYF
TRBJ2-1	TRBD2	TRBV6-5	once	TGTGCCAGCAGCTCTAGCGGGGGGAACTACAATGAGCAGTTCTTC	CASSSSGGNYNEQFF
TRBJ2-5	.	TRBV5-4	.	TGTGCCAGCAGCTTGTTATTCCAAGAGACCCAGTACTTC	CASSLLFQETQYF
TRBJ1-1	.	TRBV5-1	.	TGCGCCAGCAGCTTGGACGGGATAAGTGGCACTGAAGCTTTCTTT	CASSLDGISGTEAFF
TRBJ1-6	.	TRBV7-2	once	TGTGCCAGCAGCTCCGGTCCTCGCGGTTCACCCCTCCACTTT	CASSSGPRGSPLHF
TRBJ1-1	.	TRBV27	.	TGTGCCAGCAGTTTAAGGGGCCGGACAAAGAACACTGAAGCTTTCTTT	CASSLRGRTKNTEAFF
TRBJ1-1	.	TRBV6-2/TRBV6-3	.	TGTGCCAGCAGTTACACTCAGGGTAACCCCATGAACACTGAAGCTTTCTTT	CASSYTQGNPMNTEAFF
TRBJ2-2	TRBD2	TRBV4-1	once	TGCGCCAGCAGCCAAGATGAGGGACTAGCGGGCTACACCGGGGAGCTGTTTTTT	CASSQDEGLAGYTGELFF
TRBJ1-4	.	TRBV3-1/TRBV3-2	.	TGTGCCAGCAGCCAAGATTTGGGGGGGGAAAAACTGTTTTTT	CASSQDLGGEKLFF
TRBJ2-7	.	TRBV4-1	.	TGCGCCAGCAGCCAAGAATGGGGACACGCCTGGTCGTACGAGCAGTACTTC	CASSQEWGHAWSYEQYF
TRBJ2-1	TRBD2	TRBV9	.	TGTGCCAGCAGCGTAATGGGGGGGTCCTACAATGAGCAGTTCTTC	CASSVMGGSYNEQFF
TRBJ2-5	TRBD2	TRBV5-8	.	TGTGCCAGCAGCCCGAGCGGGGGACTGAAAGAGACCCAGTACTTC	CASSPSGGLKETQYF
TRBJ1-1	.	TRBV6-6	.	TGTGCCAGCAGAATAGGACAGACAAACACTGAAGCTTTCTTT	CASRIGQTNTEAFF
TRBJ2-3	.	TRBV11-2	.	TGTGCCAGCAGCCCATACAGGATTAGTAGCACAGATACGCAGTATTTT	CASSPYRISSTDTQYF
TRBJ2-1	.	TRBV2	few	TGTGCCAGCAGTGCAACCGGAGGTTGGAATGAGCAGTTCTTC	CASSATGGWNEQFF
TRBJ2-3	.	TRBV5-4	.	TGTGCCAGCAGCTTGGGGGGAGCAGATACGCAGTATTTT	CASSLGGADTQYF
TRBJ2-7	TRBD1	TRBV27	.	TGTGCCAGCAGTAACCGGGACAGACTCTACGAGCAGTACTTC	CASSNRDRLYEQYF
TRBJ2-3	.	TRBV15	.	TGTGCCACCAGCAGAGAATTAAGGGGAACAGATACGCAGTATTTT	CATSRELRGTDTQYF
TRBJ1-6	TRBD1	TRBV9	.	TGTGCCAGCAGCGTAGGATCAGGGGGCAAAAGCTCCTATAATTCACCCCTCCACTTT	CASSVGSGGKSSYNSPLHF
TRBJ2-6	TRBD1	TRBV5-5	.	TGTGCCAGCAGCTTGAGGGACAGGGGGACTGGGGCCAACGTCCTGACTTTC	CASSLRDRGTGANVLTF
TRBJ2-7	.	TRBV5-8	.	TGTGCCAGCAGCTTGCGACGGACGGGGAGATACGAGCAGTACTTC	CASSLRRTGRYEQYF
TRBJ2-1	TRBD1	TRBV11-2	.	TGTGCCAGCAGCTCGGACAGGCACCCCTACAATGAGCAGTTCTTC	CASSSDRHPYNEQFF
TRBJ2-7	.	TRBV11-1	.	TGTGCCAGCAGCCCCCCATGGAGGGTCTACGAGCAGTACTTC	CASSPPWRVYEQYF
TRBJ2-5	.	TRBV19	.	TGTGCCAGTAGTATAGTTGACAGGCCGATCCAAGAGACCCAGTACTTC	CASSIVDRPIQETQYF
TRBJ2-1	.	TRBV9	.	TGTGCCAGCAGCCCTCCGGGATTCCAGGCCTACAATGAGCAGTTCTTC	CASSPPGFQAYNEQFF
TRBJ1-1	.	TRBV6-2/TRBV6-3	.	TGTGCCAGCAGTTCTAGACGGGTAACCGGAGAAGCTTTCTTT	CASSSRRVTGEAFF
TRBJ1-1	.	TRBV4-3	.	TGCGCCAGCAGCCAAGCTAACCGCGGAGGGGAAGCTTTCTTT	CASSQANRGGEAFF
TRBJ1-2	TRBD1	TRBV4-1	.	TGCGCCAGCAGCCAGGACAGGGGCGAGTATGGCTACACCTTC	CASSQDRGEYGYTF
TRBJ1-1	.	TRBV18	many	TGTGCCAGCTCTGGACAGAGCAACACTGAAGCTTTCTTT	CASSGQSNTEAFF
TRBJ2-5	TRBD1	TRBV5-1	.	TGCGCCAGCAGCGGAGGACAGGATTATTGGGAGACCCAGTACTTC	CASSGGQDYWETQYF
TRBJ2-1	TRBD2	TRBV4-2	.	TGTGCCAGCAGCCAAAGCGGGGGGATCGGCTCCTACAATGAGCAGTTCTTC	CASSQSGGIGSYNEQFF
TRBJ1-2	TRBD1	TRBV27	.	TGTGCCAGCACCTCCGGGACAGGGGGCTATGGCTACACCTTC	CASTSGTGGYGYTF
TRBJ1-4	.	TRBV7-9	.	TGTGCCAGCAGGGACGGGAGAGAACTAGGAAAACTGTTTTTT	CASRDGRELGKLFF